The entry below gives a single T cell receptor (beta chain) sequence along with its context. Profiling relied on immunoSEQ multiplex PCR, and the TCRdb table lists in-frame clones only, not all of them. The sample carries 61,000 or so clones, 88% recorded once. This sample stems from a study of blood T cell repertoires in COVID-19. The wider study: There were acute and convalescent COVID-19 samples, and they came from the United States, Italy and Spain. T cells, B-cell-depleted T cells, or PBMCs supplied cDNA or gDNA.

This CDR3 has 14 residues. Trimming stripped 5 bases from V and 4 bases from J, with 12 bases between. The germline V gene has CDR1 LNHDA and CDR2 SQIVND (reference sequence). Input material: peripheral blood. The chain combines TRBV19 with TRBJ1-5, with TRBD1 as a possible D gene (6 bases). The TCR comes from a woman aged 45-60 years with active or convalescent COVID-19. The CDR3 reads CASSAQGSNQPQHF. The CDR3 DNA is TGTGCCAGTAGTGCACAGGGTTCTAATCAGCCCCAGCATTTT.